Below, one TCR beta chain is given with its context. Its antigen remains unidentified. This entry belongs to a study of T cells in Graves' hyperthyroidism and ophthalmopathy. Study outcomes and limitations: Blood samples included most of the expanded thyroid clonotypes exceeding 0.001. Researchers report that a 13 V-J model separated ophthalmopathy from stable hyperthyroidism. Model output signaled ophthalmopathy a median approximately 6 months ahead of onset.

Germline V gene sequence: CDR1 SGHRS, CDR2 YFSETQ. This CDR3 spans 15 amino acids. V shed 4 bases, J shed 3 bases, and the junction held 9 bases outside the gene matches. Researchers amplified the TCR beta CDR3 regions from RNA transcripts. During a first-round RT-PCR of the TCR CDR3, the HTBI primer set was used. One entry per CDR3 protein results from TCRdb running MiXCR on the multiplex PCR reads. This table holds 500,000 to 600,000 distinct CDR3 sequences, under 60% found once. The study left out patients who had uncontrolled infection, other autoimmune disease, pregnancy or lactation. The chain is built from TRBV5-1 and TRBJ1-1; 7 bases match TRBD1. The clonotype was recovered from an adult woman with Graves' disease, either hyperthyroidism or ophthalmopathy (not recorded which). The sequenced sample was peripheral blood or thyroid tissue (not recorded which). The CDR3 nucleotides read TGCGCCAGCAGCCGACAGGGTAATTTAGACACTGAAGCTTTCTTT. This translates into CASSRQGNLDTEAFF.